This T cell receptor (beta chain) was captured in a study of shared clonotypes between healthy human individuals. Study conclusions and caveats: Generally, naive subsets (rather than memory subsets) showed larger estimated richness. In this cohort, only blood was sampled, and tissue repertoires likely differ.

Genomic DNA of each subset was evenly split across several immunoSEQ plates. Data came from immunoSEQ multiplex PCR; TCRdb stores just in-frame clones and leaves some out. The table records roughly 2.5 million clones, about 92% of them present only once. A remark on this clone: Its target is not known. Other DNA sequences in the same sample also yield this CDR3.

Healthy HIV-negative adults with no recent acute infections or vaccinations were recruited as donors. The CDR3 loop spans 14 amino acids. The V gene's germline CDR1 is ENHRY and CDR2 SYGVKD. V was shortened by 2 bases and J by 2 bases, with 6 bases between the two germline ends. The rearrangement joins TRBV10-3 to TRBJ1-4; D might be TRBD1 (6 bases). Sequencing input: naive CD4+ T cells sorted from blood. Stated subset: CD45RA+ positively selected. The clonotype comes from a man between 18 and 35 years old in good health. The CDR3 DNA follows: TGTGCCATCAGTGAGAGGGGGACTAATGAAAAACTGTTTTTT. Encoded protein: CAISERGTNEKLFF.